This entry describes one T cell receptor beta chain. Its antigen remains unidentified. CDR1 and CDR2 (germline): LNHDA, SQIVND (reference sequence). CDR3 size: 11 residues. The V gene lost 2 bases and the J gene lost 9 bases, with 7 bases spanning the gap. The data stem from a study of cytomegalovirus exposure and HLA in healthy donors. Study context: There were about 85 million unique TCRs (from HLA-typed donors) in an early data release. Study-level points and caveats: A later analysis found common viral pathogens apparently linked to several of the most significant clusters.

Primers included in the PCR were 60 Vbeta and 13 Jbeta primers. Repertoires were generated with immunoSEQ multiplex PCR, while TCRdb's copy carries only in-frame clones and drops some. Of around 90,000 clones detected, about 89% appear once; the ten largest clones hold over 8.5%. V and J are TRBV19 and TRBJ1-1, with D possibly being TRBD1 (5 bases). This sequence was found in a man aged 30-40 years in good health and CMV-seropositive. The sequenced sample consisted of PBMCs. The CDR3 here is CASSIWGQAFF. The CDR3 DNA reads as TGTGCCAGTAGTATATGGGGCCAAGCTTTCTTT.